The entry below gives a single TCR beta chain sequence along with its context. A read error may produce the germline difference seen at one junction end. The data were obtained in a study of T cell changes during pregnancy in multiple sclerosis. Germline CDR1 reads SNHLY; CDR2 reads FYNNEI. CDR3 length: 13 amino acids. Profiled with immunoSEQ multiplex PCR; TCRdb holds only in-frame clones, not every one. The table has about 45,000 clones, about 89% seen once. The sequence came from a female donor with multiple sclerosis, enrolled in a pregnancy study. The V call is TRBV2, the J call TRBJ1-1; TRBD1 aligns across 8 bases. The sample here was CD4+ T cells from peripheral blood mononuclear cells, taken in the first trimester of pregnancy. In DNA form, the CDR3 reads TGTGCCAGCAGTGAGGGGGGACAGGATAGCCCCCTCTTT. Residues: CASSEGGQDSPLF.